Listed here are 32 T cell receptor beta chains from one sample, sequenced in a study of blood T cell repertoires in COVID-19. Measured with immunoSEQ multiplex PCR; TCRdb has only the in-frame clones, and not every one. The table shows a few hundred thousand clones, with roughly 86% occurring only once. The sample comprised peripheral blood. The source is a woman aged 55-70 years with COVID-19, enrolled during active disease.

This clone is classed as medium-sized. The J gene is TRBJ1-1, the V gene TRBV10-3; the D gene is possibly TRBD1 (6 bases). The germline V gene has CDR1 ENHRY and CDR2 SYGVKD. V gave up 9 bases and J gave up 2 bases, with 16 bases separating them. This CDR3 is built from 14 residues. CDR3 coding DNA: TGTGCCATTAGTACCGGGACATTTAACACTGAAGCTTTCTTT. Translated: CAISTGTFNTEAFF.

The chain links TRBV29-1 to TRBJ2-1, with D maybe TRBD2 (5 bases). Germline-derived CDR1 and CDR2 are SQVTM and ANQGSEA. The length of the CDR3 is 12 residues. Trimming cost V 6 bases and J 8 bases, with 14 bases left between them. The chain's CDR3 is CSVADGLDEQFF. The CDR3, as DNA: TGCAGCGTCGCGGACGGACTTGATGAGCAGTTCTTC.

The V gene is TRBV9, the J gene TRBJ2-7; TRBD1 might be the D (5 bases). Germline-derived CDR1 and CDR2 are SGDLS and YYNGEE. V lost 0 bases, J lost 0 bases, and 19 bases lay in between. The CDR3 contains 18 residues. The CDR3 loop reads CASSVGLNRRTSSYEQYF. Here the CDR3 DNA reads TGTGCCAGCAGCGTAGGTTTGAATAGGCGGACAAGCTCCTACGAGCAGTACTTC.

The rearrangement uses TRBV7-9 and TRBJ2-2, with 11 positions matching TRBD1. Trimming at V came to 10 bases and at J to 4 bases, leaving 5 bases not matched to a gene. CDR1 and CDR2 (germline): SEHNR, FQNEAQ (reference sequence). The CDR3 length is 14 residues. The CDR3 region has the DNA TGTGCCAACGTGGGACAGGGGGGCACCGGGGAGCTGTTTTTT. This sequence encodes CANVGQGGTGELFF.

This clone was seen only once. The rearrangement links TRBV7-9 to TRBJ1-6; the D gene is possibly TRBD1 (6 bases). This CDR3 region has 19 residues. Germline V gives CDR1 SEHNR, CDR2 FQNEAQ (reference sequence). Trimming left V 0 bases short and J 10 bases short, with 25 bases between. CDR3: CASSLAHTGGRDIGSPLHF. CDR3 bases: TGTGCCAGCAGCTTAGCACATACCGGTGGCCGGGACATCGGGTCACCCCTCCACTTT.

The chain uses TRBV7-9 and TRBJ2-2; perhaps TRBD1 as D (5 bases). V lost 5 bases to trimming and J lost 4 bases, with 11 bases between them. In germline, CDR1 is SEHNR, CDR2 FQNEAQ (reference sequence). The CDR3 is made up of 14 amino acids. The CDR3 loop reads CASSPQGATGELFF. DNA of the CDR3: TGTGCCAGCAGCCCCCAAGGGGCCACCGGGGAGCTGTTTTTT.

The V gene is TRBV27, the J gene TRBJ1-5; 8 nucleotides match TRBD1. This CDR3 region has 20 residues. V lost 5 bases to trimming and J lost 0 bases; unmatched junction nucleotides: 18. Per the germline V gene, CDR1 is MNHEY and CDR2 is SMNVEV (reference sequence). CDR3 residues: CASSPLGQGGPQSSNQPQHF. The CDR3 DNA sequence: TGTGCCAGCAGTCCCTTAGGACAGGGAGGTCCGCAAAGTAGCAATCAGCCCCAGCATTTT.

The chain has TRBV7-9 and TRBJ2-1; tentative D call: TRBD2 (7 bases). This CDR3 is built from 16 residues. V lost 1 base and J 3 bases, leaving 13 bases between the germline ends. CDR1 is SEHNR, CDR2 FQNEAQ, per germline (reference sequence). The CDR3 spells CASSLGVGGVYNEQFF. CDR3 DNA sequence: TGTGCCAGCAGCTTAGGTGTAGGGGGGGTCTACAATGAGCAGTTCTTC.

This chain's CDR3 is CASSSYSTMIGTSGSIEQYF. The DNA of the CDR3 is TGTGCCAGCAGTTCGTACTCAACCATGATAGGGACTAGCGGCTCTATAGAGCAGTACTTC. The V gene is TRBV28, the J gene TRBJ2-7; 11 positions match TRBD2. Germline CDR1 MDHEN, CDR2 SYDVKM. There are 20 residues in the CDR3. Losses at the gene ends were 4 bases for V and 7 bases for J; bases not matched to a gene: 24.

The chain combines TRBV28 with TRBJ2-5; 8 nucleotides align to TRBD1. The CDR3 is 15 amino acids. Germline V gene sequence: CDR1 MDHEN, CDR2 SYDVKM. V was clipped by 7 bases and J by 5 bases; unmatched bases: 12. The CDR3 nucleotides are TGTGCCAGCAACAAACAGGGGGGTCTTGGGGAGACCCAGTACTTC. It is translated as CASNKQGGLGETQYF.

The chain recombines TRBV19 with TRBJ2-6; D is unclear. Per germline, CDR1 LNHDA and CDR2 SQIVND (reference sequence). The CDR3 runs 14 residues. Between the trimmed V and J ends, which lost 6 bases and 0 bases, there was a span of 6 bases. CDR3 DNA sequence: TGTGCCAGTAGCAGTTACTCTGGGGCCAACGTCCTGACTTTC. It specifies CASSSYSGANVLTF.

J is TRBJ1-1 and V is TRBV9; the D gene is possibly TRBD1 (5 bases). The CDR3 consists of 16 residues. Between the trimmed V and J ends, which lost 0 bases and 1 base, there was a span of 13 bases. The germline CDR1 and CDR2 sequences are SGDLS and YYNGEE. The CDR3 nucleotides read TGTGCCAGCAGCGTAGTTGGGGGGACTCAGAACACTGAAGCTTTCTTT. Protein product: CASSVVGGTQNTEAFF.

This clone was recorded once. The chain carries TRBV30 and TRBJ2-3; TRBD1 matches 11 bases. The germline CDR1 and CDR2 sequences are GTSNPN and SVGIG (reference sequence). This CDR3 is built from 15 residues. V lost 2 bases, J lost 3 bases, and 4 bases stayed unmatched. In DNA form, the CDR3 reads TGTGCCTGGAGTCCGGGACAGGGGGTTACAGATACGCAGTATTTT. This encodes CAWSPGQGVTDTQYF. Supplemented by reference TRBV30 and TRBJ2-3, the full variable domain reads SQTIHQWPATLVQPVGSPLSLECTVEGTSNPNLYWYRQAAGRGLQLLFYSVGIGQISSEVPQNLSASRPQDRQFILSSKKLLLSDSGFYLCAWSPGQGVTDTQYFGPGTRLTVL.

The rearrangement joins TRBV11-3 to TRBJ2-3, with a weak D call TRBD2 (5 bases). The V and J ends lost 3 bases and 5 bases respectively, with 12 bases between them. Germline V CDR1 and CDR2: SGHNT, YENEEA. The CDR3 covers 14 residues. The CDR3 protein is CASSFRGVGDTQYF. The DNA of the CDR3 is TGTGCCAGCAGCTTTCGGGGAGTGGGAGATACGCAGTATTTT.

The chain employs TRBV7-2 and TRBJ1-1, with 9 bases identical to TRBD1. In germline, CDR1 is SGHTA, CDR2 FQGNSA. V lost 2 bases, J lost 3 bases, and 13 bases stayed unmatched. CDR3 length: 18 amino acids. The CDR3 protein is CASSLPRQGVRRDTEAFF. The DNA for the CDR3 is TGTGCCAGCAGCTTACCTAGACAGGGGGTTAGGAGGGACACTGAAGCTTTCTTT.

The chain recombines TRBV3-1 (or the pseudogene TRBV3-2) with TRBJ2-1; TRBD2 aligns across 7 bases. Germline V CDR1 and CDR2: LGHDT, YNNKEL (reference sequence). The junction had 3 bases not matched to a gene; V was cut back by 0 bases and J by 4 bases. The CDR3 has 15 residues. CDR3 DNA: TGTGCCAGCAGCCAAGATGTGCGGGAGTACAATGAGCAGTTCTTC. Its protein product is CASSQDVREYNEQFF.

The V call is TRBV24-1, the J call TRBJ1-2; 8 bases align to TRBD1. The CDR3 extends over 14 amino acids. Losses at the gene ends were 4 bases for V and 7 bases for J; bases not matched to a gene: 7. In germline, CDR1 is KGHDR, CDR2 SFDVKD. The CDR3 sequence: CATSDTDRVSGYTF. The CDR3, as DNA: TGTGCCACCAGTGACACGGACAGGGTCTCTGGCTACACCTTC.

This sequence joins TRBV6-6 and TRBJ1-2; the D gene is possibly TRBD1 (5 bases). This CDR3 contains 15 residues. Trimming removed 6 bases at V and 8 bases at J, with 22 bases between. Germline CDR1 and CDR2: MNHNY and SVGAGI (reference sequence). The CDR3: CASSARGGDPRGYTF. In DNA, the CDR3 is TGTGCCAGCAGCGCAAGGGGTGGAGATCCTAGGGGCTACACCTTC.

The CDR3 here is CASRVGRDTGELFF. DNA of the CDR3: TGTGCCAGCAGGGTGGGCAGGGACACCGGGGAGCTGTTTTTT. This sequence joins TRBV9 and TRBJ2-2; D possibly corresponds to TRBD1 (5 bases). Germline loops: CDR1 SGDLS, CDR2 YYNGEE. V was pared by 5 bases and J by 3 bases, with 11 bases between. The length of the CDR3 is 14 residues.

This clone came up once. The gene calls are TRBV28 and TRBJ1-2, with D hard to call. Germline V gene sequence: CDR1 MDHEN, CDR2 SYDVKM. This CDR3 comprises 14 residues. Trimming cost V 3 bases and J 7 bases, with 15 bases left between them. The CDR3 sequence is CASSLDNRPGGYTF. In DNA, the CDR3 is TGTGCCAGCAGTTTGGATAACCGGCCGGGTGGCTACACCTTC.

This rearrangement joins TRBV28 to TRBJ2-5; TRBD2 agrees at 10 bases. Germline CDR1 reads MDHEN; CDR2 reads SYDVKM. V trimming: 4 bases; J trimming: 2 bases; junction bases outside the gene matches: 13. This CDR3 is built from 18 residues. CDR3 loop: CASSSLLRLAGRQETQYF. The CDR3 DNA reads TGTGCCAGCAGTTCACTACTAAGACTAGCGGGCCGACAAGAGACCCAGTACTTC.

The rearrangement uses TRBV6-1 and TRBJ2-7, with TRBD2 matching over 7 bases. CDR3 length equals 13 residues. Germline lookup yields CDR1 MNHNS and CDR2 SASEGT. V lost 2 bases and J lost 7; bases outside the gene matches: 5. The CDR3 sequence is CASSEMGGWEQYF. DNA for the CDR3: TGTGCCAGCAGTGAAATGGGGGGGTGGGAGCAGTACTTC.

The chain employs TRBV6-6 and TRBJ1-4; TRBD1 agrees at 8 bases. J lost 8 bases, V lost 0 bases, and 5 bases had no gene match. The CDR3 totals 15 residues. CDR1 and CDR2 (germline): MNHNY, SVGAGI (reference sequence). The CDR3 loop is CASSYSSGGGEKLFF. The DNA of the CDR3 is TGTGCCAGCAGTTACTCGTCAGGGGGCGGCGAAAAACTGTTTTTT.

The chain links TRBV6-5 to TRBJ1-5; the D gene is possibly TRBD1 (5 bases). V lost 10 bases and J lost 8, with 15 bases in between. The CDR3 spans 12 residues. The germline gives CDR1 MNHEY, CDR2 SVGAGI. The CDR3 is CATSTPREPQHF. In nucleotides, the CDR3 is TGTGCCACCTCGACCCCCAGGGAGCCCCAGCATTTT.

Comment on this clone: Other DNA sequences in this sample translate to the same CDR3. V is TRBV28 and J is TRBJ1-2, with D maybe TRBD1 (6 bases). V was cut by 5 bases and J by 7 bases, with 8 bases left in between. CDR1 is MDHEN and CDR2 is SYDVKM in the germline V gene. The CDR3 totals 11 residues. CDR3 DNA: TGTGCCAGCAGTACCAGGGGTGGCTACACCTTC. This translates into CASSTRGGYTF.

This clone has a handful of counts. The J gene is TRBJ2-5, the V gene TRBV30; the D gene is possibly TRBD2 (5 bases). Trimming stripped 2 bases from V and 5 bases from J, with 15 bases between. Per the germline V gene, CDR1 is GTSNPN and CDR2 is SVGIG (reference sequence). The CDR3 is 14 amino acids. The CDR3: CAWSTGNGWETQYF. CDR3 sequence (DNA): TGTGCCTGGAGTACCGGGAATGGCTGGGAGACCCAGTACTTC.

The chain employs TRBV7-8 and TRBJ1-1; D may be TRBD1 (5 bases). The CDR3 spans 12 residues. Trimming shortened V by 3 bases and J by 5 bases, and 7 bases separated the two germline ends. Germline V lookup: CDR1 SGHVS, CDR2 FQNEAQ. The CDR3 sequence: CASSFPGTEAFF. In DNA, the CDR3 is TGTGCCAGCAGCTTTCCAGGGACTGAAGCTTTCTTT.

The chain links TRBV5-1 to TRBJ2-7; a weak D match, TRBD2 (5 bases). Germline V gene sequence: CDR1 SGHRS, CDR2 YFSETQ. The CDR3 is 16 amino acids. The ends were cut back, 3 bases at V and 1 base at J, with 17 bases in the middle. The CDR3 DNA sequence: TGCGCCAGCAGCTCGAGTAGCGAGGTTAGGTCCTACGAGCAGTACTTC. Its translation is CASSSSSEVRSYEQYF.

The chain recombines TRBV30 with TRBJ1-2, with a possible D match to TRBD1 (6 bases). The CDR3 is made up of 13 amino acids. The germline gives CDR1 GTSNPN, CDR2 SVGIG (reference sequence). Trimming took off 3 bases at V and 6 bases at J, with 14 bases between the two ends. In nucleotides, the CDR3 is TGTGCCTGGAGCCCCCGGACAGTCGATGGCTACACCTTC. Its protein product is CAWSPRTVDGYTF.

The chain carries TRBV6-6 and TRBJ2-7; possible D gene TRBD2, 5 bases. The CDR3 is made up of 16 amino acids. Germline CDR1 reads MNHNY; CDR2 reads SVGAGI (reference sequence). V was clipped by 6 bases and J by 7 bases, with 25 bases between them. The CDR3 loop is CASRDRGSVWVGEQYF. For the CDR3, the DNA is TGTGCCAGCAGGGACCGTGGTAGCGTGTGGGTAGGGGAGCAGTACTTC.

CDR3 sequence (DNA): TGTGCCAGCAGCCGGCGTGGCGGCAGGGAGGATTCACCCCTCCACTTT. It codes for CASSRRGGREDSPLHF. The chain links TRBV11-2 to TRBJ1-6; the D gene is possibly TRBD1 (5 bases). This CDR3 is 16 amino acids long. The germline V gene has CDR1 SGHAT and CDR2 FQNNGV. V lost 5 bases and J lost 8, with 19 bases in between.

This clone is a singleton in its sample. This chain joins TRBV18 and TRBJ1-3; TRBD1 might be the D (5 bases). V was trimmed by 1 base and J by 0 bases, leaving 13 bases between them. Germline V gene lookup returns CDR1 KGHSH and CDR2 LQKENI. CDR3 size: 17 residues. CDR3 nucleotide sequence: TGTGCCAGCTCACCACTCACAGGACGAGACTCTGGAAACACCATATATTTT. Amino acid sequence: CASSPLTGRDSGNTIYF.